This T cell receptor beta chain was documented in a study of blood T cells in healthy people across ages. A sample-barcoded 5' primer and a J-beta primer mix were used in a second PCR of about 7 to 12 cycles. Each of the samples gave a minimum of 3 million paired-end reads that contained CDR3. TCRdb used MiXCR to reprocess the 5' RACE reads, holding one entry per CDR3 protein. Of 500,000 to 700,000 distinct CDR3 sequences in the sample, roughly 30% are singletons; the top ten hold around 16%. The CDR3 runs to 17 residues. Per germline, CDR1 SGHTA and CDR2 FQGTGA. V was trimmed by 0 bases and J by 4 bases, leaving 18 bases between them. The individuals who served as donors were healthy Caucasians living in Russia, aged roughly 6 to 90. The amount of total RNA extracted per sample was at least 5.5 micrograms. Ten or more counts support this clonotype.

This receptor was identified in a woman aged 80 or over in good health. The chain has TRBV7-3 and TRBJ1-2; D might be TRBD1 (6 bases). Material for sequencing was blood. The CDR3 spells CASSLTPQGNLGYGYTF. As DNA, the CDR3 is TGTGCCAGCAGCTTAACGCCACAGGGTAACCTAGGCTATGGCTACACCTTC.